Following are 5 T cell receptor beta chains from one sample sequenced in a study of blood T cell repertoires in COVID-19 (dated by TCRdb to the early 2020s). Library preparation employed the immunoSEQ multiplex PCR assay. TCRdb took over this immuneACCESS table, retaining in-frame rearrangements with V and J assigned. Such tables are incomplete; in checked studies, under half of the missing clones stem from an unresolved V gene, and the remainder is unexplained. This sample has over 200,000 clones in its table, and around 80% of those were observed once. The ten largest clones take up around 7.8% of the sample. The sequenced sample was peripheral blood. These receptors originate from a woman aged 80 or older with COVID-19, enrolled during active disease.

The gene calls are TRBV5-6 and TRBJ1-3; D is possibly TRBD1 (5 bases). Germline lookup yields CDR1 SGHDT and CDR2 YYEEEE. This CDR3 spans 16 amino acids. Deletions cut 4 bases from V and 0 bases from J, with 14 bases between. CDR3: CASSPLGGDSGNTIYF. The CDR3 bases are TGTGCCAGCAGCCCCCTCGGGGGGGACTCTGGAAACACCATATATTTT.

V and J are TRBV28 and TRBJ1-1, with unresolved D. Germline values: CDR1 MDHEN, CDR2 SYDVKM. CDR3 length: 13 residues. Trimming took off 1 base at V and 8 bases at J, with 11 bases between the two ends. The CDR3 loop reads CASSLYQTPEAFF. In DNA, the CDR3 is TGTGCCAGCAGTTTATATCAGACACCCGAAGCTTTCTTT.

The rearrangement uses TRBV5-1 and TRBJ1-4; TRBD1 agrees at 10 bases. V shed 3 bases and J 4 bases; nucleotides not matched to a gene: 3. The V gene's germline CDR1 is SGHRS and CDR2 YFSETQ. The CDR3 loop spans 15 amino acids. CDR3 nucleotides: TGCGCCAGCAGCTGGGGACAGGGGATTAATGAAAAACTGTTTTTT. Amino acid sequence: CASSWGQGINEKLFF.

In this sample, this clone turned up a few times. The chain recombines TRBV19 with TRBJ2-1, with 12 bases aligning to TRBD2. This CDR3 region has 18 residues. Losses at the gene ends were 5 bases for V and 1 base for J; bases not matched to a gene: 9. CDR1 and CDR2 (germline): LNHDA, SQIVND (reference sequence). This CDR3 reads CASSPTPLAGGSYNEQFF. CDR3 DNA: TGTGCCAGTAGTCCTACCCCACTAGCGGGAGGTTCCTACAATGAGCAGTTCTTC.

The rearrangement joins TRBV3-1 (or the pseudogene TRBV3-2) to TRBJ2-5, with TRBD2 matching over 10 bases. V was pared by 2 bases and J by 3 bases, with 0 bases of the junction left unmatched. CDR1 is LGHDT and CDR2 is YNNKEL in the germline V gene (reference sequence). This CDR3 is built from 14 residues. The DNA of the CDR3 is TGTGCCAGCAGCCAACTAGCGGGGGAAGAGACCCAGTACTTC. Translation gives CASSQLAGEETQYF.